These T cell receptor beta chains were read from a single sample in a study of CD8 T cells in ankylosing spondylitis. One entry per CDR3 protein results from TCRdb running MiXCR on the 5' RACE reads. This sample yields around 480,000 distinct CDR3 sequences, of which more than 15% are seen a single time; approximately 1% belongs to the top ten. Sequencing was performed on blood, either unsorted or a sorted T cell fraction (not recorded which). Receptor source: a male donor with ankylosing spondylitis. CDR3s include the opening cysteine and the closing phenylalanine or tryptophan. D genes are given only for firm matches. Not all rows give a size; the values are once, few, many and, for expanded clones, a class.

V gene	D gene	J gene	clone size	CDR3 DNA	CDR3 protein
TRBV20-1	NA	TRBJ2-3	NA	TGCAGTGCTAGTCACAGGGTCGCGACAGATACGCAGTATTTT	CSASHRVATDTQYF
TRBV18	TRBD1	TRBJ1-2	NA	TGTGCCAGCTCATCGGGACAGGGGGGAAACTATGGCTACACCTTC	CASSSGQGGNYGYTF
TRBV7-9	NA	TRBJ2-3	few	TGTGCCAGCAGCGCAGGGTATAGTGGTACAGATACGCAGTATTTT	CASSAGYSGTDTQYF
TRBV2	NA	TRBJ1-5	NA	TGTGCCAGCAGTGAAGACTCCTCAGCTCAGCCCCAGCATTTT	CASSEDSSAQPQHF
TRBV5-1	NA	TRBJ1-1	NA	TGCGCCAGCAGCTTGGGAGGGCAGTCTGAAGGTTTCTTT	CASSLGGQSEGFF
TRBV5-1	NA	TRBJ2-2	many	TGCGCCAGCAGCTTGCAGGGGAACACCGGGGAGCTGTTTTTT	CASSLQGNTGELFF
TRBV3-1	TRBD1	TRBJ1-2	few	TGTGCCAGCAGCGCGACCGGGACAGGGAGGGGCTATGGCTACACCTTC	CASSATGTGRGYGYTF
TRBV4-1	NA	TRBJ2-1	NA	TGCGCCAGCAGCCTCAGAGACCCGGGTAACAATGAGCAGTTCTTC	CASSLRDPGNNEQFF
TRBV3-1	TRBD1	TRBJ1-1	few	TGTGCCAGCAGCCCACGGGACAGGGGCCGGGGAGCTTTCTTT	CASSPRDRGRGAFF
TRBV11-3	NA	TRBJ2-7	NA	TGTGCCAGCAGCTTCGGGGCTAGCTCCTACGAGCAGTACTTC	CASSFGASSYEQYF
TRBV28	NA	TRBJ2-7	NA	TGTGCCAGCACCAAAAAGGGGGGACAAAGCTCCTACGAGCAGTACTTC	CASTKKGGQSSYEQYF
TRBV20-1	NA	TRBJ2-7	NA	TGCAGTGCTAGATCCCCGACAGTCTCCTACGAGCAGTACTTC	CSARSPTVSYEQYF
TRBV3-1	TRBD1	TRBJ1-3	few	TGTGCCAGCAGCTCCGACAGGGCCTCCTCTGGAAACACCATATATTTT	CASSSDRASSGNTIYF
TRBV6-6	NA	TRBJ1-6	NA	TGTGCCAGCACCTGGGGGAATTCACCCCTCCACTTT	CASTWGNSPLHF
TRBV14	NA	TRBJ1-4	NA	TGTGCCAGCAGCACCCCTACAGGGAATAAGAATGAAAAACTGTTTTTT	CASSTPTGNKNEKLFF
TRBV30	NA	TRBJ2-7	few	TGTGCCTGGAGTGTAACTTCACCTACCTGGCAGGCGAGCTCCTACGAGCAGTACTTC	CAWSVTSPTWQASSYEQYF